This TCR beta chain stems from a study of T cell responses to AZD1222 COVID-19 vaccine. Study conclusions and caveats: Clonal diversity was possibly underestimated; the donors were predominantly white British and more often female. Vaccine-associated CD4 TCRs spanned spike, dominant at 160-218 and 743-854. It was only a handful of AZD1222 recipients who were seropositive at baseline. Among spike-specific TCRs, nearly half reportedly target unmutated variant regions.

This clone was seen only once. Its antigen is unidentified. Generated by immunoSEQ multiplex PCR, the TCRdb table keeps only in-frame clones and is missing some. The table shows 90,000 to 120,000 clones, with about 90% occurring only once. V lost 2 bases and J 5 bases, leaving 10 bases between the germline ends. CDR3 length: 13 amino acids. The V and J genes are TRBV12-3 or TRBV12-4 and TRBJ2-7; D is uncertain. The starting material was peripheral blood, obtained on day 0 of AZD1222 vaccination. The TCR sequence derives from an adult in good health. The CDR3: CASSLNLIHEQYF. Here the CDR3 DNA reads TGTGCCAGCAGTTTAAATTTAATCCACGAGCAGTACTTC.